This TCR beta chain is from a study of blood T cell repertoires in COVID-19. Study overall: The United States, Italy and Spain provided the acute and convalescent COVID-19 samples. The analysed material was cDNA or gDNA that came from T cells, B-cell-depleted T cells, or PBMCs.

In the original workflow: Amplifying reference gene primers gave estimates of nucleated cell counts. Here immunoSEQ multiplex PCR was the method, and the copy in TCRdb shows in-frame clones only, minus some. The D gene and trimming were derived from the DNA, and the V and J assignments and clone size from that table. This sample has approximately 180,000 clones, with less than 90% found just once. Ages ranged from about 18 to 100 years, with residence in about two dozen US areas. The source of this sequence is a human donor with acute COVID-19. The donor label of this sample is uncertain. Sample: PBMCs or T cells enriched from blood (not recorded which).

CDR3 in DNA: TGTGCCAGCACCAGAGGGCCCCCAACTAATGAAAAACTGTTTTTT. Its translation: CASTRGPPTNEKLFF. The chain links TRBV5-6 to TRBJ1-4; D is uncertain. The germline V and J ends were trimmed by 6 bases and 0 bases, with 12 bases remaining between them. The CDR3 has 15 amino acids. The V gene's germline CDR1 is SGHDT and CDR2 YYEEEE.